This T cell receptor beta chain came from a study of T cell responses to AZD1222 COVID-19 vaccine. Study outcomes and limitations: Possibly, clonal diversity was underestimated; donors were largely white British and included more females. Among spike-specific TCRs, nearly half reportedly target unmutated variant regions. The span of vaccine-associated CD4 TCRs extended across spike, with dominance at 160-218 and 743-854.

Some second doses came at about 4 weeks and others at about 12 weeks; these were pooled. Points on this clone: What it binds is unknown.

Germline V lookup: CDR1 MNHNS, CDR2 SASEGT. Trimming cost V 1 base and J 4 bases, with 6 bases left between them. CDR3 length equals 13 residues. Repertoires were generated with immunoSEQ multiplex PCR, while TCRdb's copy carries only in-frame clones and drops some. The repertoire holds 80,000 to 100,000 clones, over 75% seen once, with over 10% in the top ten. The chain is built from TRBV6-1 and TRBJ2-3, with D perhaps matching TRBD1 (5 bases). The sequence was obtained from an adult who received the AZD1222 COVID-19 vaccine. Here the sequenced sample was peripheral blood, taken 28 days after the second AZD1222 dose. The CDR3 spells CASSEGGPDTQYF. Here the CDR3 DNA reads TGTGCCAGCAGTGAAGGGGGCCCAGATACGCAGTATTTT.